This T cell receptor (beta chain) was documented in a study of T cells in Graves' hyperthyroidism and ophthalmopathy. Germline V gene data show CDR1 as DFQATT and CDR2 as SNEGSKA (reference sequence). The CDR3 covers 14 residues. V dropped 6 bases and J dropped 1 base, with 16 bases sitting between them. RNA transcripts served as the template for amplifying TCR beta CDR3 regions. The HTBI primer set drove a first-round RT-PCR of the TCR CDR3. TCRdb independently ran MiXCR on the multiplex PCR reads; one entry per CDR3 protein. The table includes some 600,000 distinct CDR3 sequences, more than 45% detected once. Researchers defined stable Graves' hyperthyroidism as no ophthalmopathy progression within 18 months.

The chain joins TRBV20-1 to TRBJ2-7; either TRBD1 or TRBD2 may supply D (5 bases each). The source of this sequence is a woman between 18 and 30 years old with Graves' hyperthyroidism. Input material: peripheral blood or thyroid tissue (not recorded which). CDR3 region: CSALRSGLSYEQYF. CDR3 nucleotide sequence: TGCAGTGCGCTACGGTCGGGGCTTTCCTACGAGCAGTACTTC.